A single sample is the source of the 17 T cell receptor beta chains below, sequenced in a study of blood T cells in healthy people across ages (dated by TCRdb to the mid-2010s). The library was prepared using 5' RACE. TCRdb shows the sequencer as Illumina HiSeq 2500. A second roughly 7 to 11 cycle PCR used a sample-barcoded 5' primer and a J-beta primer mix. TCRdb ran its own pipeline on the public reads, namely fastp trimming at Q25 and MiXCR clone calling, and kept in-frame beta chains. Each CDR3 protein gets just one entry, which takes the most common genes and DNA from the rows behind it. The sample records hundreds of thousands of distinct CDR3 sequences, around 45% of which are singletons. The ten largest account for roughly 34% of the sample. The material sequenced was blood. The receptors derive from a woman between 55 and 75 years old in good health.

The chain couples TRBV10-3 to TRBJ2-1, with 10 nucleotides matching TRBD2. After removal of 10 bases from V and 7 bases from J, the junction contained 13 bases not matched to a gene. The germline V gene has CDR1 ENHRY and CDR2 SYGVKD. The CDR3 spans 15 residues. The CDR3: CATQGVGLAVNEQFF. The CDR3 DNA reads TGTGCCACTCAGGGGGTTGGACTAGCGGTTAATGAGCAGTTCTTC.

This clonotype showed up just once. The rearrangement uses TRBV10-3 and TRBJ2-6, with unresolved D. This CDR3 contains 16 residues. The germline gives CDR1 ENHRY, CDR2 SYGVKD. Trimming stripped 6 bases from V and 0 bases from J, with 12 bases between. The CDR3 loop is CAISPSSISGANVLTF. For the CDR3, the DNA is TGTGCCATCAGCCCATCAAGTATCTCTGGGGCCAACGTCCTGACTTTC.

This chain links TRBV9 with TRBJ2-6, with D possibly TRBD2 on 7 matching bases. Trimming took off 0 bases at V and 1 base at J, with 17 bases between the two ends. The CDR3 runs 19 residues. Germline CDR1 reads SGDLS; CDR2 reads YYNGEE. CDR3 protein: CASSVVGGALGSGANVLTF. Here the CDR3 DNA reads TGTGCCAGCAGCGTAGTTGGGGGGGCCCTAGGATCTGGGGCCAACGTCCTGACTTTC.

The chain recombines TRBV24-1 with TRBJ2-5; D unclear. From germline, CDR1 is KGHDR and CDR2 SFDVKD. This CDR3 region has 14 residues. Trimming shortened V by 0 bases and J by 2 bases, and 6 bases separated the two germline ends. The CDR3 DNA is TGTGCCACCAGTGATTTGGACGGTCAAGAGACCCAGTACTTC. Translated, it gives CATSDLDGQETQYF.

This clonotype was recorded a few times. This rearrangement joins TRBV12-3 or TRBV12-4 to TRBJ2-3, with 8 bases fitting TRBD2. The junction had 7 bases not matched to a gene; V was cut back by 6 bases and J by 8 bases. This CDR3 contains 13 residues. CDR3 amino acids: CASRSTSEGTQYF. The CDR3 DNA follows: TGTGCCAGCAGATCGACTAGCGAAGGTACGCAGTATTTT.

V and J are TRBV25-1 and TRBJ2-1, with D possibly being TRBD2 (5 bases). V gave up 0 bases and J gave up 10 bases, with 16 bases separating them. Germline V lookup: CDR1 MGHDK, CDR2 SYGVNS. The CDR3 covers 15 residues. The CDR3 nucleotides read TGTGCCAGCAGTGAATATCCCTATTGGTCGGGAGAGCAGTTCTTC. Its protein is CASSEYPYWSGEQFF.

This clonotype was found many times. The chain combines TRBV6-2 or TRBV6-3 with TRBJ2-7; D is ambiguous. Germline V gives CDR1 MNHEY, CDR2 SVGEGT. V lost 5 bases and J lost 3, with 8 bases in between. The length of the CDR3 is 12 residues. The CDR3 DNA sequence: TGTGCCAGCAGTCGGACGGACTACGAGCAGTACTTC. This sequence encodes CASSRTDYEQYF.

This clonotype was counted only a few times. The V call is TRBV7-3, the J call TRBJ2-3; 9 bases line up with TRBD2. Trimming took 1 base from V and 4 from J; bases not matched to a gene: 6. The CDR3 contains 16 residues. Germline V gene sequence: CDR1 SGHTA, CDR2 FQGTGA. CDR3 protein: CASSLIGGRGSDTQYF. CDR3 sequence (DNA): TGTGCCAGCAGCTTAATCGGCGGGAGGGGCTCAGATACGCAGTATTTT.

Worth noting for this clonotype: This may be a read error, as it is one base from a much larger clone. The chain combines TRBV20-1 with TRBJ2-4; 8 nucleotides match TRBD2. CDR1 DFQATT and CDR2 SNEGSKA come from the germline V gene (reference sequence). This CDR3 contains 15 residues. V shed 6 bases and J 13 bases; nucleotides not matched to a gene: 20. DNA for the CDR3: TGCAGTGCCCTCCCCGAGTTAGCGGGACTCTACAAGCAGTACTTC. This translates into CSALPELAGLYKQYF.

This sequence joins TRBV2 and TRBJ2-5, with no clear D. Trimming shortened V by 3 bases and J by 4 bases, and 9 bases separated the two germline ends. Germline CDR1 SNHLY, CDR2 FYNNEI. This CDR3 region has 13 residues. The CDR3 nucleotides are TGTGCCAGCAGTGAGAGGCAGACAGAGACCCAGTACTTC. This sequence encodes CASSERQTETQYF.

In this sample, this clonotype turned up a few times. This chain joins TRBV9 and TRBJ2-7, with D unclear. Germline V gene sequence: CDR1 SGDLS, CDR2 YYNGEE. The CDR3 consists of 14 residues. V lost 3 bases, J lost 2 bases, and 12 bases lay in between. The CDR3 loop reads CASSADASPYEQYF. CDR3 coding DNA: TGTGCCAGCAGCGCGGATGCAAGCCCCTACGAGCAGTACTTC. Complete variable domain (other parts from reference TRBV9 and TRBJ2-7): DSGVTQTPKHLITATGQRVTLRCSPRSGDLSVYWYQQSLDQGLQFLIQYYNGEERAKGNILERFSAQQFPDLHSELNLSSLELGDSALYFCASSADASPYEQYFGPGTRLTVT.

This clonotype was seen a few times. The rearrangement joins TRBV20-1 to TRBJ2-4; no definite D call. Germline V CDR1 and CDR2: DFQATT, SNEGSKA (reference sequence). Deletions cut 4 bases from V and 0 bases from J, with 7 bases between. This CDR3 has 13 residues. The CDR3 nucleotides read TGCAGTGCTAAAACAGTAGCCAAAAACATTCAGTACTTC. Protein: CSAKTVAKNIQYF.

This chain connects TRBV7-6 to TRBJ2-7; the match to TRBD2 covers 15 bases. CDR1 is SGHVS, CDR2 FNYEAQ, per germline. This CDR3 spans 17 amino acids. The trim removed 2 bases at V and 3 bases at J, leaving 5 bases unmatched. The CDR3 DNA is TGTGCCAGCAGCTTAAGCCCGGGACTAGCGGGAGGCTACGAGCAGTACTTC. Amino acid sequence: CASSLSPGLAGGYEQYF.

About this clonotype: Its ends do not fully match the called genes, so a read error is possible. The chain uses TRBV11-1 and TRBJ2-5; a weak D match, TRBD2 (5 bases). The length of the CDR3 is 11 residues. Germline V gene sequence: CDR1 SGHAT, CDR2 FQDESV (reference sequence). This CDR3 reads CANSLGGTQYF. The CDR3 DNA sequence: TGTGCCAACAGCTTAGGAGGGACCCAGTACTTC.

This clonotype has a handful of counts. The gene calls are TRBV7-2 and TRBJ1-3; D is uncertain. Germline lookup yields CDR1 SGHTA and CDR2 FQGNSA. This CDR3 has 15 residues. V gave up 2 bases and J gave up 2 bases, with 10 bases separating them. Written as DNA, the CDR3 is TGTGCCAGCAGCTTAACTCTGGCGGCTGGAAACACCATATATTTT. Its protein is CASSLTLAAGNTIYF.

This clonotype was seen only a few times. The rearrangement links TRBV29-1 to TRBJ2-5; 8 nucleotides align to TRBD1. The CDR3 has 12 amino acids. From germline, CDR1 is SQVTM and CDR2 ANQGSEA. Trimming removed 6 bases from V and 5 bases from J; junction bases left unmatched: 5. The CDR3 reads CSVGQGLETQYF. In DNA form, the CDR3 reads TGCAGCGTCGGACAGGGTTTGGAGACCCAGTACTTC.

The chain has TRBV6-2 or TRBV6-3 and TRBJ1-2; D call uncertain. The germline V and J ends were trimmed by 6 bases and 5 bases, with 13 bases remaining between them. The CDR3 spans 13 residues. The germline gives CDR1 MNHEY, CDR2 SVGEGT. CDR3 sequence: CASSPQITYGYTF. Written as DNA, the CDR3 is TGTGCCAGCAGCCCACAGATTACATATGGCTACACCTTC.